This T cell receptor (beta chain) was recovered during a study of Graves' ophthalmopathy and Graves' hyperthyroidism. Background on the study: Blood was drawn at initial diagnosis, before any treatment.

This clonotype was counted only a few times. RNA transcripts provided the template for amplifying TCR beta CDR3 regions. HTBI-primed RT-PCR formed the first round, and a multiplex PCR formed the second. Each CDR3 protein is one row after TCRdb ran MiXCR on the multiplex PCR reads. The sample contains roughly 700,000 distinct CDR3 sequences, approximately 40% of which appear only once. This receptor was identified in an adult man with Graves' ophthalmopathy. Sequencing was done on a sample of peripheral blood.

The CDR3 sequence: CASSLIQKGWETQYF. CDR3 nucleotide sequence: TGTGCCAGCAGCCTCATACAGAAGGGTTGGGAGACCCAGTACTTC. V gene TRBV3-1 combines with J gene TRBJ2-5; unclear D gene. V shed 4 bases and J shed 5 bases, with 17 bases lying between them. Germline V gives CDR1 LGHDT, CDR2 YNNKEL (reference sequence). The CDR3 spans 15 residues.